This T cell receptor beta chain is from a study of OX40 agonist ivuxolimab in advanced cancers. Study-wide background: A male proportion of under 90% was recorded, with mean age 60 years and range about 23 to 90. Study findings and constraints: By week 6 at 0.1 to 3.0 mg/kg, blood CD4+ and CD8+ T cells had expanded clonally.

Germline assignment: CDR1 MNHGY and CDR2 SVAAGI. This CDR3 has 16 amino acids. Trimming removed 0 bases at V and 4 bases at J, with 13 bases between. By proportion, this clone is medium-sized. Antigen specificity is unknown. Libraries were prepared by immunoSEQ multiplex PCR; TCRdb keeps only in-frame clonotypes and omits some of them. The data hold tens of thousands of clones, with over 80% observed a single time. The input for sequencing was CD4+ or CD8+ T cells sorted from blood, taken in a trial of the OX40 agonist ivuxolimab. This clonotype was sampled from an adult with an advanced solid tumor such as melanoma, head and neck, liver or kidney cancer. The rearrangement uses TRBV6-9 and TRBJ1-5; D may be TRBD1 (5 bases). The CDR3, as DNA: TGTGCCAGCAGTTATTCGCGGGGACCGAGGAATCAGCCCCAGCATTTT. Translation gives CASSYSRGPRNQPQHF.